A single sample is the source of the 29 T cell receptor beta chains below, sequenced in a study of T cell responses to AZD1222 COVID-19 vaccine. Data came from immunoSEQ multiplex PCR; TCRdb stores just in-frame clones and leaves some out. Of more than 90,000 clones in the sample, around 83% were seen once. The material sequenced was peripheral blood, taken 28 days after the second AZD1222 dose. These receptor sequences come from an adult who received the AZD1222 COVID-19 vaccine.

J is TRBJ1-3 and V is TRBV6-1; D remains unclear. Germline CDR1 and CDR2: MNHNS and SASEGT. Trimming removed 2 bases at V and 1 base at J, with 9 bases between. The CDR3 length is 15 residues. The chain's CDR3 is CASSERPASGNTIYF. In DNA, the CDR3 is TGTGCCAGCAGTGAAAGGCCGGCTTCTGGAAACACCATATATTTT.

CDR3 sequence (DNA): TGTGCCAGCAGCTTAAGACTAGCGGGGTCGAATGAGCAGTTCTTC. Amino acid sequence: CASSLRLAGSNEQFF. The V and J genes are TRBV5-4 and TRBJ2-1; TRBD2 matches at 11 bases. The CDR3 loop spans 15 amino acids. The ends lost 2 bases at V and 7 bases at J; junction bases unmatched: 5. Germline V gene data show CDR1 as SGHNT and CDR2 as YYREEE (reference sequence).

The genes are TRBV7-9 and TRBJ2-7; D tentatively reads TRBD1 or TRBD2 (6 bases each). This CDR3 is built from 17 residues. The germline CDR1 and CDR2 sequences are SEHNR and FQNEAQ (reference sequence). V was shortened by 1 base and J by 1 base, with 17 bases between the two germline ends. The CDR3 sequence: CASSLVRWGAFSYEQYF. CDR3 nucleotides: TGTGCCAGCAGCTTAGTTAGGTGGGGGGCGTTTTCCTACGAGCAGTACTTC.

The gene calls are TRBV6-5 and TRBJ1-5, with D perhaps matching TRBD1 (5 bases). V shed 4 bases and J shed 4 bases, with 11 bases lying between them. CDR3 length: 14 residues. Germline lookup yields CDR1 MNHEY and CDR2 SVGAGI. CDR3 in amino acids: CASSSFGGNQPQHF. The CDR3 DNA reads TGTGCCAGCAGTTCGTTTGGGGGTAATCAGCCCCAGCATTTT.

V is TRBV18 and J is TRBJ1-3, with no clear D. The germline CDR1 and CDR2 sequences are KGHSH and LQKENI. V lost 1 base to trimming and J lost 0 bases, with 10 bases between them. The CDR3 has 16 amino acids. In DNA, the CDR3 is TGTGCCAGCTCACCACAAGCCGGCAGCTCTGGAAACACCATATATTTT. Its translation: CASSPQAGSSGNTIYF.

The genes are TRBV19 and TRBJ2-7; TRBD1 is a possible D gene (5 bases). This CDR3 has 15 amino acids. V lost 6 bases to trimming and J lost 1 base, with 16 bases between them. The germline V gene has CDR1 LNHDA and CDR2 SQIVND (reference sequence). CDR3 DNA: TGTGCCAGTAGCAAGGACCTGACAGTTTCCTACGAGCAGTACTTC. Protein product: CASSKDLTVSYEQYF.

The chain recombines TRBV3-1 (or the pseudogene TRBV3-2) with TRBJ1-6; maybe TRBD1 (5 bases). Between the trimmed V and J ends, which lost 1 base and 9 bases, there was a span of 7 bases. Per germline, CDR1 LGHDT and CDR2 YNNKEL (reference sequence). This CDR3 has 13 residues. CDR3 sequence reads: CASSQAGGSPLHF. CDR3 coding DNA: TGTGCCAGCAGCCAAGCGGGGGGTTCACCCCTCCACTTT.

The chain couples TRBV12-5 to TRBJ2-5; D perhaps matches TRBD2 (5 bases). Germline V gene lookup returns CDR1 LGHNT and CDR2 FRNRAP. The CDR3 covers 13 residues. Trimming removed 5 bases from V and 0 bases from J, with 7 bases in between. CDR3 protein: CASGSGYQETQYF. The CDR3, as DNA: TGTGCTAGTGGTAGCGGATACCAAGAGACCCAGTACTTC.

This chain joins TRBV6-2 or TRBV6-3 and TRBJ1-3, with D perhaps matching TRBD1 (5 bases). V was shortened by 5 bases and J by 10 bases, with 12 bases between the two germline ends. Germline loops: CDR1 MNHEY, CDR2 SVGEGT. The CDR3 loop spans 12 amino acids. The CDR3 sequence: CASSADRPTIYF. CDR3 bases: TGTGCCAGCAGTGCCGACAGACCGACCATATATTTT.

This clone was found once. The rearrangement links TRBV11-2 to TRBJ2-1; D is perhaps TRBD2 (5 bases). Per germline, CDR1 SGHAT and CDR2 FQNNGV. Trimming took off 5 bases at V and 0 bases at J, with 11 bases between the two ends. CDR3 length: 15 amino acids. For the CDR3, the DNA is TGTGCCAGCAGCCTGGATGAGGGCTCCTACAATGAGCAGTTCTTC. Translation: CASSLDEGSYNEQFF. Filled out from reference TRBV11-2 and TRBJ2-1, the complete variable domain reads EAGVAQSPRYKIIEKRQSVAFWCNPISGHATLYWYQQILGQGPKLLIQFQNNGVVDDSQLPKDRFSAERLKGVDSTLKIQPAKLEDSAVYLCASSLDEGSYNEQFFGPGTRLTVL.

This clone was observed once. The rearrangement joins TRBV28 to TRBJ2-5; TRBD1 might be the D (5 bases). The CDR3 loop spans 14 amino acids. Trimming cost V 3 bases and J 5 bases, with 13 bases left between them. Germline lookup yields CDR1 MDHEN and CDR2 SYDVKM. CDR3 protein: CASSLAAGRETQYF. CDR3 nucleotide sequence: TGTGCCAGCAGTTTGGCGGCAGGGCGGGAGACCCAGTACTTC.

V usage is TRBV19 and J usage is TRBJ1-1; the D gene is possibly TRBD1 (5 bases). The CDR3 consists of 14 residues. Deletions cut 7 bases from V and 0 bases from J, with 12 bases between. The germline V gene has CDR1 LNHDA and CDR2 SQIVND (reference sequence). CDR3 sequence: CASTWGRVNTEAFF. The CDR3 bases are TGTGCCAGTACGTGGGGCAGGGTGAACACTGAAGCTTTCTTT.

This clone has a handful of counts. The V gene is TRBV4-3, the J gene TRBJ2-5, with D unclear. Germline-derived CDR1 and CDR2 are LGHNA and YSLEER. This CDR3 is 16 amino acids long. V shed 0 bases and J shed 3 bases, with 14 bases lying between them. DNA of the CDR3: TGCGCCAGCAGCCAAGATAGAGGATCAAATAAAGAGACCCAGTACTTC. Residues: CASSQDRGSNKETQYF.

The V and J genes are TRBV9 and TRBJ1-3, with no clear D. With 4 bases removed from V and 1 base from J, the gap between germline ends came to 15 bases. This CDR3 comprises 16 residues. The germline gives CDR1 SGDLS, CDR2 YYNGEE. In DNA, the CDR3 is TGTGCCAGCAGCCTTACTTCTAGGGTTTCTGGAAACACCATATATTTT. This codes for CASSLTSRVSGNTIYF.

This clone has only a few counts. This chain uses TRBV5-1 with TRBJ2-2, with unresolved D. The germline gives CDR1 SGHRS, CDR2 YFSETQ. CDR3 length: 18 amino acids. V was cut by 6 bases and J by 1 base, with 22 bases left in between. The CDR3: CASNPSGLDPMNTGELFF. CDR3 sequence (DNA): TGCGCCAGCAACCCTAGTGGGTTAGACCCTATGAACACCGGGGAGCTGTTTTTT.

This CDR3 reads CAWGDSPYNEQFF. In DNA, the CDR3 is TGTGCCTGGGGGGACAGTCCCTACAATGAGCAGTTCTTC. The rearrangement links TRBV30 to TRBJ2-1; 7 bases agree with TRBD1. The CDR3 sequence is 13 residues long. Per germline, CDR1 GTSNPN and CDR2 SVGIG (reference sequence). V was pared by 5 bases and J by 2 bases, with 3 bases of the junction left unmatched. The variable domain in full, completed from reference TRBV30 and TRBJ2-1, reads SQTIHQWPATLVQPVGSPLSLECTVEGTSNPNLYWYRQAAGRGLQLLFYSVGIGQISSEVPQNLSASRPQDRQFILSSKKLLLSDSGFYLCAWGDSPYNEQFFGPGTRLTVL.

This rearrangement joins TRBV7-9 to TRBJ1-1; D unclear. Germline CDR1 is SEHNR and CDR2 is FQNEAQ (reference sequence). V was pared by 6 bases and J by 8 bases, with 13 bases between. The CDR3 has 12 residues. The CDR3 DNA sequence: TGTGCCAGCAGTCATCAAGCCAGGGAAGCTTTCTTT. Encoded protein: CASSHQAREAFF. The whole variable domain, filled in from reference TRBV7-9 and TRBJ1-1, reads DTGVSQNPRHKITKRGQNVTFRCDPISEHNRLYWYRQTLGQGPEFLTYFQNEAQLEKSRLLSDRFSAERPKGSFSTLEIQRTEQGDSAMYLCASSHQAREAFFGQGTRLTVV.

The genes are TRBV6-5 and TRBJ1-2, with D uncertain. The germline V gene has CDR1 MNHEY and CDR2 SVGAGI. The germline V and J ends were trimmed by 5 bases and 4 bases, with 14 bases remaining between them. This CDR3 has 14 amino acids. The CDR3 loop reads CASSTTTLIYGYTF. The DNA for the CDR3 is TGTGCCAGCAGTACAACGACTTTGATCTATGGCTACACCTTC.

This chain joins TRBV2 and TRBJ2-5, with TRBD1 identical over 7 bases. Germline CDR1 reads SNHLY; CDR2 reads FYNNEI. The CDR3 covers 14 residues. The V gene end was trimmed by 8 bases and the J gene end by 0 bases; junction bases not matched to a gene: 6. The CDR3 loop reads CASGRQGDQETQYF. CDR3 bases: TGTGCCAGCGGCCGGCAGGGGGACCAAGAGACCCAGTACTTC.

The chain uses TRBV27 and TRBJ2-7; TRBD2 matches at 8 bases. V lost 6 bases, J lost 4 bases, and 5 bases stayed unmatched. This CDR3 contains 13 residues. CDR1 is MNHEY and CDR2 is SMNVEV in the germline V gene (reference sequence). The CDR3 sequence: CASRTTSEYEQYF. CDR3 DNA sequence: TGTGCCAGCAGAACGACTAGCGAATACGAGCAGTACTTC.

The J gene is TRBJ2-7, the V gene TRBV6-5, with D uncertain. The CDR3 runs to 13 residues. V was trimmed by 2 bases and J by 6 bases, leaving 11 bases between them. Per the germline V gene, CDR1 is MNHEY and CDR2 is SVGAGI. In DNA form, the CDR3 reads TGTGCCAGCAGTTACGACCCCGTTGCCGAGCAGTACTTC. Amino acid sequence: CASSYDPVAEQYF.

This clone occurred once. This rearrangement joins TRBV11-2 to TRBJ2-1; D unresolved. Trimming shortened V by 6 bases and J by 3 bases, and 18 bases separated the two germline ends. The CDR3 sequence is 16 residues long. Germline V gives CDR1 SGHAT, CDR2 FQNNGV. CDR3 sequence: CASRKAGIRSYNEQFF. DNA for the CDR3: TGTGCCAGCAGAAAGGCAGGCATAAGAAGCTACAATGAGCAGTTCTTC. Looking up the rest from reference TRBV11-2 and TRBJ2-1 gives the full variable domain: EAGVAQSPRYKIIEKRQSVAFWCNPISGHATLYWYQQILGQGPKLLIQFQNNGVVDDSQLPKDRFSAERLKGVDSTLKIQPAKLEDSAVYLCASRKAGIRSYNEQFFGPGTRLTVL.

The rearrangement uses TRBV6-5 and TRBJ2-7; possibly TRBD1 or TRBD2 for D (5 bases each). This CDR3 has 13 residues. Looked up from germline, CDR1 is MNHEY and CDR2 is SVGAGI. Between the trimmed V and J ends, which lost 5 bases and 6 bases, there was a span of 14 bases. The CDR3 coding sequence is TGTGCCAGCAGTCCCCTGAGGGGAGTCGAGCAGTACTTC. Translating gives CASSPLRGVEQYF.

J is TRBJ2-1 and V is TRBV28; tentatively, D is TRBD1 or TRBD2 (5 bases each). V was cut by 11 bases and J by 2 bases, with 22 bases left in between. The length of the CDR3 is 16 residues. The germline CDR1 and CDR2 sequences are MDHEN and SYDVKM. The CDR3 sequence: CAPRGVNEGPYNEQFF. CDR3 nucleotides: TGTGCCCCCCGGGGTGTAAACGAGGGGCCCTACAATGAGCAGTTCTTC.

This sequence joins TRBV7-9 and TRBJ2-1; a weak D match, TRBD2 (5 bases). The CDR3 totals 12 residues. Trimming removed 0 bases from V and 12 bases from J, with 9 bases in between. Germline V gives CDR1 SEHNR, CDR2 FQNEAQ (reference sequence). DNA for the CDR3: TGTGCCAGCAGCTTAGCGGTAGCGCGGCAGTTCTTC. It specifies CASSLAVARQFF.

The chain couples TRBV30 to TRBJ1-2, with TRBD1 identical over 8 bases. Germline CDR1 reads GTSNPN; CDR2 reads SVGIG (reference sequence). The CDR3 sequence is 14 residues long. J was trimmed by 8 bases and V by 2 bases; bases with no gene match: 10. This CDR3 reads CAWSRQGPLRGYTF. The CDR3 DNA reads TGTGCCTGGAGTAGACAGGGGCCATTACGAGGCTACACCTTC.

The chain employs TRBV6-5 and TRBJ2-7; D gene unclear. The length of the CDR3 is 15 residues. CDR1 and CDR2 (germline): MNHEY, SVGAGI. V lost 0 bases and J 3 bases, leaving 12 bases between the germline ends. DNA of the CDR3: TGTGCCAGCAGTTACTCCGACTCCGCCGGCTACGAGCAGTACTTC. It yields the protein CASSYSDSAGYEQYF.

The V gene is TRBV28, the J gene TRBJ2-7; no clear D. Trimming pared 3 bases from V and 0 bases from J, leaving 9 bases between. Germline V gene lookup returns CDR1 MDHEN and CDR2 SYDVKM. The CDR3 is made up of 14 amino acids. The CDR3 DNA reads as TGTGCCAGCAGTTTGGGTGGGTCCTCCTACGAGCAGTACTTC. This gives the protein CASSLGGSSYEQYF.

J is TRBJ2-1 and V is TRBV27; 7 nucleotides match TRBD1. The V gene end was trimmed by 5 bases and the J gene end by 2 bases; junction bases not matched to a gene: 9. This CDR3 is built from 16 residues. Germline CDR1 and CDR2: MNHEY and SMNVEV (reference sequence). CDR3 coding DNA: TGTGCCAGCAGTCCCATTAACAGGGGTCCCTACAATGAGCAGTTCTTC. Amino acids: CASSPINRGPYNEQFF.